This T cell receptor beta chain was captured in a study of T cell repertoires in cytomegalovirus infection. Losses at the gene ends were 6 bases for V and 0 bases for J; bases not matched to a gene: 10. CDR3 length equals 16 residues. Germline V gene sequence: CDR1 DFQATT, CDR2 SNEGSKA (reference sequence). TCRdb re-derived calls from the reads in MiXCR, one entry per CDR3 protein. The sample has around 260,000 distinct CDR3 sequences; roughly 26% are singletons. The chain couples TRBV20-1 to TRBJ1-4; 7 bases line up with TRBD1. This sequence was found in a human donor in good health (CMV status not recorded). Some clones in this sample may be carry-over from other donors' samples. The specimen was PBMCs. The DNA of the CDR3 is TGCAGTGCGACGGACAGGAGCATTTCAACTAATGAAAAACTGTTTTTT. It translates to CSATDRSISTNEKLFF.